The TCR beta chain under discussion was sequenced for a study of blood T cell repertoires in COVID-19. About the study: Both acute and convalescent COVID-19 samples were obtained from the United States, Italy and Spain.

The CDR3 sequence is 16 residues long. The V gene's germline CDR1 is MNHEY and CDR2 SVGAGI. V gave up 4 bases and J gave up 0 bases; unmatched junction bases: 3. In the source study's methods: For nucleated cells, counts were estimated from reference gene primer amplification. Measured with immunoSEQ multiplex PCR; TCRdb has only the in-frame clones, and not every one. D and trimming come from the DNA, and the V and J calls and clone size come from that table. The table lists tens of thousands of clones, roughly 80% of them singletons. The specimen sequenced was peripheral blood. The chain couples TRBV6-5 to TRBJ1-5; 10 bases are a match to TRBD1. The receptor was isolated from an older man with acute or convalescent COVID-19. Written as DNA, the CDR3 is TGTGCCAGCAGTTGGACAGGGGGATATAGCAATCAGCCCCAGCATTTT. Its protein product is CASSWTGGYSNQPQHF.